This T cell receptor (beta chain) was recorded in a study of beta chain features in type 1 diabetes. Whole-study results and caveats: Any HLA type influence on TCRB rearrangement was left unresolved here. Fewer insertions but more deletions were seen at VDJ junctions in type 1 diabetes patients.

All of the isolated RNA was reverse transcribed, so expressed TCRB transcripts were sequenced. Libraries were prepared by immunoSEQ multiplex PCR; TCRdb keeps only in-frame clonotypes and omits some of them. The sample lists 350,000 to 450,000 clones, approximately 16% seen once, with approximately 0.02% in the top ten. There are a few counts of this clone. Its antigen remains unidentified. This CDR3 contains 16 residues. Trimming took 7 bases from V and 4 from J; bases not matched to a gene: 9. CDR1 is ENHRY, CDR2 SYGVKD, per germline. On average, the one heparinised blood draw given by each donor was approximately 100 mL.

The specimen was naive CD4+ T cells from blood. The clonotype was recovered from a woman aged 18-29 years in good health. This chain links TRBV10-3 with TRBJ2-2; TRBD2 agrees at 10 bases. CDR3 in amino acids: CAIKPGTSVGTGELFF. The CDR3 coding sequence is TGTGCCATCAAGCCCGGGACTAGCGTGGGCACCGGGGAGCTGTTTTTT.